This T cell receptor (beta chain) was recovered during a study of blood T cell repertoires in COVID-19. The table came from immunoSEQ multiplex PCR; TCRdb's copy has only in-frame clones and leaves some out. The repertoire holds some 93,000 clones, with around nine tenths as singletons. The TCR was taken from a man aged 50-60 years with acute or convalescent COVID-19. Material for sequencing was peripheral blood.

CDR3 bases: TGTGCCAGCAGCTTAGGAGGCGGGAGAAATGAGCAGTTCTTC. The encoded protein is CASSLGGGRNEQFF. V and J are TRBV11-2 and TRBJ2-1, with TRBD2 matching 7 bases. Germline values: CDR1 SGHAT, CDR2 FQNNGV. V was pared by 1 base and J by 7 bases, with 4 bases of the junction left unmatched. CDR3 size: 14 residues.